This T cell receptor beta chain was obtained from a study of blood T cells in healthy people across ages. Turning to the study itself: The template switching approach captured approximately one barcoded beta molecule for every two T cells.

A sample-barcoded 5' primer and a J-beta primer mix were used in a second PCR of about 7 to 12 cycles. Every single cDNA molecule received a tag from a template-switch adaptor with 12 random nucleotides. TCRdb analysed the 5' RACE reads with MiXCR anew, one entry per CDR3 protein. The sample yields about 1.6 million distinct CDR3 sequences, roughly 30% seen once. This CDR3 comprises 15 residues. Germline-derived CDR1 and CDR2 are MRHNA and SNTAGT. Trimming removed 6 bases from V and 0 bases from J, with 12 bases in between. This clonotype was observed at least ten times. The source material was blood. The chain employs TRBV6-4 and TRBJ2-1; no clear D gene. This TCR was recovered from a woman aged 25 to 39 in good health. The CDR3 DNA reads TGTGCCAGCAGCCCCCGTGATAGCTCCTACAATGAGCAGTTCTTC. Protein sequence: CASSPRDSSYNEQFF.